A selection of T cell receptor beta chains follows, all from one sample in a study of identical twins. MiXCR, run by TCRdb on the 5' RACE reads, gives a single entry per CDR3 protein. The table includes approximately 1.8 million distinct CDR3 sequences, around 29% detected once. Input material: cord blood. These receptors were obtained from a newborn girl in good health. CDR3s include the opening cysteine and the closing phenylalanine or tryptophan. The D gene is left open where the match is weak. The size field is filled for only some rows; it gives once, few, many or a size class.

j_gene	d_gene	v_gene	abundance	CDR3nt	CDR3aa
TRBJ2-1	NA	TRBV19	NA	TGTGCCAGTAGTAGGTCTCTAGCCTACAATGAGCAGTTCTTC	CASSRSLAYNEQFF
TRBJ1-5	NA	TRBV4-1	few	TGCGCCAGCAGCCAAGCCCCTGGTTGGGGATTCTTTAATCAGCCCCAGCATTTT	CASSQAPGWGFFNQPQHF
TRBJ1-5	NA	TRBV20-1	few	TGCAGTGCTAAGGCAGGGGCCCTCAATCAGCCCCAGCATTTT	CSAKAGALNQPQHF
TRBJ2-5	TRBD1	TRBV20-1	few	TGCAGTGCCAAGGGGGCTAGCTTGGCCCAAGAGACCCAGTACTTC	CSAKGASLAQETQYF
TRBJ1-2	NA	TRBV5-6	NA	TGTGCCAGCAGCTTGGCTGCGGGGCTTTCCTATGGCTACACCTTC	CASSLAAGLSYGYTF
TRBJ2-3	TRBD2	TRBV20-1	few	TGCAGTGCCGAAGGAGCGGGGACCTTTTATGGGCAGTATTTT	CSAEGAGTFYGQYF
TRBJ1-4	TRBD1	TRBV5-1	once	TGCGCCAGCAGCTTGAACCCTTCAGGGGGAGGTGTGGATGAAAAACTGTTTTTT	CASSLNPSGGGVDEKLFF
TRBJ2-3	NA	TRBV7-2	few	TGTGCCAGCAGCTCCCGGGACCTCAATACGCAGTATTTT	CASSSRDLNTQYF
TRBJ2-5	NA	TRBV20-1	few	TGCAGTGCTATAAGGGAAACGGAGACCCAGTACTTC	CSAIRETETQYF
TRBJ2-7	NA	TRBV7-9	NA	TGTGCCAGCAGCCCATCCAATGACAGGTCCGAGCAGTACTTC	CASSPSNDRSEQYF
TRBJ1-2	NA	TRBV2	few	TGTGCCAGAGGAGACAGGTTTATTTATGGCTACACCTTC	CARGDRFIYGYTF
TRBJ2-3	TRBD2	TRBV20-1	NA	TGCAGTGCTATCGGACTAGCGGGAGGGAAAGATACGCAGTATTTT	CSAIGLAGGKDTQYF
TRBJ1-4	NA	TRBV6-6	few	TGTGCCAGCAGTCAAAACGCATACCGGGCCCTCAATGAAAAACTGTTTTTT	CASSQNAYRALNEKLFF
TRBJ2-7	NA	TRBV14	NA	TGTGCCAGCAGCCAAGATCTGAGACAGAGTTTCTCCTACGAGCAGTACTTC	CASSQDLRQSFSYEQYF